This T cell receptor beta chain was observed in a study of T-cell memory formation after mild COVID-19. This clonotype was picked up a small number of times. TCRdb passed the 5' RACE reads through MiXCR, listing each CDR3 protein once. The table shows 130,000 to 150,000 distinct CDR3 sequences, with 6% occurring only once. The CDR3 has 14 residues. The V end lost 1 base, the J end lost 5 bases, and 11 bases lay between the germline ends. Germline V lookup: CDR1 SEHNR, CDR2 FQNEAQ (reference sequence). The TCR was taken from an adult woman who had mild COVID-19 (a few samples of this study predate the infection). Cell type and time point are not known. The J gene is TRBJ2-5, the V gene TRBV7-9, with unresolved D. The specimen sequenced was PBMCs or a T cell subset sorted from them (not recorded which). CDR3: CASSLVLPRETQYF. CDR3 nucleotides: TGTGCCAGCAGCTTAGTGCTGCCTCGGGAGACCCAGTACTTC.